These 32 T cell receptor beta chains were sequenced from one sample in a study of regulatory T cells in long-lasting Graves disease. Sequencing libraries for TCR beta were prepared with iRepertoire HTBI primers and Arm-PCR of CDR3 regions. TCRdb re-called the multiplex PCR reads through MiXCR, storing one row per CDR3 protein. The data hold roughly 500,000 distinct CDR3 sequences, with around a fifth observed a single time. Time point denoted: persistent/refractory GD, antithyroid drugs over 5 years with positive TRAb. Extracted RNA from PBMCs served as the source of the TCR library. The sequenced sample was peripheral blood mononuclear cells (PBMCs), obtained when the disease was refractory, from a patient treated with antithyroid drugs. These receptors were obtained from a female donor with Graves disease.

This clonotype was detected ten times or more. The chain has TRBV28 and TRBJ1-5, with TRBD1 identical over 11 bases. Looked up from germline, CDR1 is MDHEN and CDR2 is SYDVKM. The V gene end was trimmed by 6 bases and the J gene end by 6 bases; junction bases not matched to a gene: 4. The CDR3 sequence is 14 residues long. The CDR3 sequence: CASSLGQGAQPQHF. CDR3 sequence (DNA): TGTGCCAGCAGCCTTGGACAGGGGGCTCAGCCCCAGCATTTT.

This clonotype was seen many times. This chain links TRBV28 with TRBJ1-2, with D uncertain. The CDR3 loop spans 15 amino acids. The germline V gene encodes CDR1 MDHEN and CDR2 SYDVKM. V dropped 2 bases and J dropped 3 bases, with 13 bases sitting between them. The CDR3 DNA reads as TGTGCCAGCAGTTTAGGGAGCGGGTCAGACTATGGCTACACCTTC. Its protein is CASSLGSGSDYGYTF.

This clonotype was observed a handful of times. The junction departs from germline at one end; a sequencing error may be responsible. The CDR3 region is CATSRTPGQGYGQYF. CDR3 in DNA: TGTGCCACCAGCAGAACACCGGGACAGGGCTACGGGCAGTACTTC. This sequence joins TRBV15 and TRBJ2-7; 9 nucleotides line up with TRBD1. The CDR3 is made up of 15 amino acids. Germline V CDR1 and CDR2: LNHNV, YYDKDF (reference sequence).

A few counts support this clonotype. The conserved phenylalanine or tryptophan normally closing the CDR3 is absent here, so this likely arose from a read error. The chain recombines TRBV20-1 with TRBJ2-3; D is perhaps TRBD2 (6 bases). The CDR3 runs to 17 residues. The germline V gene has CDR1 DFQATT and CDR2 SNEGSKA (reference sequence). Trimming left V 2 bases short and J 0 bases short, with 18 bases between. The CDR3 spells CSARFPATLASTDTQYL. The DNA for the CDR3 is TGCAGTGCTAGATTTCCCGCCACCCTAGCGAGCACAGATACGCAGTATCTT.

There are many counts of this clonotype. The J gene is TRBJ1-4, the V gene TRBV5-1; D might be TRBD1 (5 bases). Per germline, CDR1 SGHRS and CDR2 YFSETQ. Trimming took off 0 bases at V and 8 bases at J, with 14 bases between the two ends. The CDR3 spans 15 residues. The CDR3 nucleotides read TGCGCCAGCAGCTTGGCCGATGGGCCAGGGGAAAAACTGTTTTTT. Translated: CASSLADGPGEKLFF.

This clonotype was found a few times. The chain employs TRBV20-1 and TRBJ2-7; no firm D call. The germline V gene has CDR1 DFQATT and CDR2 SNEGSKA (reference sequence). The length of the CDR3 is 10 residues. Trimming shortened V by 8 bases and J by 5 bases, and 10 bases separated the two germline ends. The CDR3 DNA follows: TGCAGTCCCTCAGCTAACGAGCAGTACTTC. Residues: CSPSANEQYF.

The sample holds a few counts of this clonotype. The rearrangement links TRBV7-9 to TRBJ2-7, with TRBD2 matching 8 bases. The germline CDR1 and CDR2 sequences are SEHNR and FQNEAQ (reference sequence). V was pared by 3 bases and J by 3 bases, with 4 bases of the junction left unmatched. There are 14 residues in the CDR3. Here the CDR3 reads CASSFSGTYYEQYF. The CDR3 DNA reads TGTGCCAGCAGCTTTAGCGGGACGTACTACGAGCAGTACTTC.

This clonotype was seen a few times. This chain uses TRBV10-3 with TRBJ2-5; no clear D gene. The V gene lost 0 bases and the J gene lost 3 bases, with 11 bases spanning the gap. CDR1 and CDR2 (germline): ENHRY, SYGVKD. The CDR3 extends over 15 amino acids. This CDR3 reads CAISESSQIKETQYF. CDR3 in DNA: TGTGCCATCAGTGAGTCGAGCCAGATAAAAGAGACCCAGTACTTC.

This clonotype was picked up a small number of times. The V call is TRBV7-9, the J call TRBJ2-5, with 7 bases aligning to TRBD1. The trim removed 4 bases at V and 2 bases at J, leaving 13 bases unmatched. This CDR3 is built from 17 residues. Germline CDR1 is SEHNR and CDR2 is FQNEAQ (reference sequence). This chain's CDR3 is CASSSTLPGQLQETQYF. CDR3 coding DNA: TGTGCCAGCAGCTCAACATTACCGGGACAGCTTCAAGAGACCCAGTACTTC.

This clonotype was counted many times. The chain couples TRBV28 to TRBJ2-7, with 7 positions matching TRBD1. With 7 bases clipped from V and 1 base from J, the junction kept 7 bases outside the gene matches. This CDR3 is built from 14 residues. CDR1 and CDR2 (germline): MDHEN, SYDVKM. Written as DNA, the CDR3 is TGTGCCAGCACTTCAGGGGGAGTTTCCTACGAGCAGTACTTC. It codes for CASTSGGVSYEQYF.

There are many counts of this clonotype. The chain employs TRBV2 and TRBJ1-4; D uncertain. The germline V and J ends were trimmed by 5 bases and 3 bases, with 10 bases remaining between them. The CDR3 extends over 14 amino acids. Per the germline V gene, CDR1 is SNHLY and CDR2 is FYNNEI. The CDR3 DNA reads TGTGCCAGCAGTAGTGGGGAAGCTAATGAAAAACTGTTTTTT. Protein product: CASSSGEANEKLFF.

This clonotype was seen a handful of times. V and J are TRBV24-1 and TRBJ2-3; D ambiguous. This CDR3 region has 15 residues. In germline, CDR1 is KGHDR, CDR2 SFDVKD. The V end lost 0 bases, the J end lost 2 bases, and 8 bases lay between the germline ends. CDR3 nucleotide sequence: TGTGCCACCAGTGATTTGATTAGCAACACAGATACGCAGTATTTT. Protein: CATSDLISNTDTQYF.

This clonotype was seen at least ten times. The V call is TRBV27, the J call TRBJ1-1; D is perhaps TRBD1 (6 bases). CDR1 and CDR2 (germline): MNHEY, SMNVEV (reference sequence). The CDR3 runs to 17 residues. V was cut by 3 bases and J by 1 base, with 18 bases left in between. CDR3 bases: TGTGCCAGCAGTTTTACAGGGATCGGAGGGGAGAACACTGAAGCTTTCTTT. As protein: CASSFTGIGGENTEAFF.

This clonotype has a count of ten or more. The rearrangement joins TRBV6-9 to TRBJ2-7; possible D gene TRBD1, 7 bases. Germline V gene data show CDR1 as MNHGY and CDR2 as SVAAGI. The CDR3 loop spans 15 amino acids. Trimming shortened V by 3 bases and J by 2 bases, and 14 bases separated the two germline ends. The CDR3 DNA follows: TGTGCCAGCAGTTACTTCCTCAGGGGGGCCTACGAGCAGTACTTC. It translates to CASSYFLRGAYEQYF.

This clonotype was seen many times. The chain is built from TRBV7-2 and TRBJ2-5; 7 nucleotides match TRBD2. The CDR3 length is 16 residues. The germline gives CDR1 SGHTA, CDR2 FQGNSA. The junction had 9 bases not matched to a gene; V was cut back by 1 base and J by 4 bases. The CDR3 DNA reads as TGTGCCAGCAGCTTAGATTTTGGCGGGAGTGCAGAGACCCAGTACTTC. Amino acid sequence: CASSLDFGGSAETQYF.

This clonotype has more than one count but fewer than ten. The V gene is TRBV19, the J gene TRBJ2-7; D remains unclear. The germline V and J ends were trimmed by 8 bases and 1 base, with 12 bases remaining between them. Per the germline V gene, CDR1 is LNHDA and CDR2 is SQIVND (reference sequence). CDR3 length equals 13 residues. CDR3 in DNA: TGTGCCAGTGCGGTGGACGGATCCTACGAGCAGTACTTC. It specifies CASAVDGSYEQYF.

This clonotype was picked up a small number of times. The chain links TRBV20-1 to TRBJ1-1; perhaps TRBD1 as D (6 bases). The germline V gene encodes CDR1 DFQATT and CDR2 SNEGSKA (reference sequence). Trimming removed 3 bases at V and 2 bases at J, with 13 bases between. The CDR3 spans 14 residues. DNA of the CDR3: TGCAGTGCTAGCCCCCAGGGGCTTAACACTGAAGCTTTCTTT. Protein product: CSASPQGLNTEAFF.

This clonotype turned up a few times. A read error may account for a junction end that differs from germline. The V call is TRBV5-1, the J call TRBJ1-5; D uncertain. In germline, CDR1 is SGHRS, CDR2 YFSETQ. The CDR3 is 15 residues long. The CDR3 bases are TGCGCCAGCAGCTTGGCGGGTGGCAGCAGTCAGCCCCAGCATTTT. Translating gives CASSLAGGSSQPQHF. Combining the CDR3 with reference TRBV5-1 and TRBJ1-5 gives the whole variable domain KAGVTQTPRYLIKTRGQQVTLSCSPISGHRSVSWYQQTPGQGLQFLFEYFSETQRNKGNFPGRFSGRQFSNSRSEMNVSTLELGDSALYLCASSLAGGSSQPQHFGDGTRLSIL.

This clonotype was counted ten times or more. The chain couples TRBV30 to TRBJ1-2; D is ambiguous. Germline values: CDR1 GTSNPN, CDR2 SVGIG (reference sequence). The CDR3 has 11 residues. V lost 3 bases and J 5 bases, leaving 7 bases between the germline ends. The CDR3 sequence is CAWSEIYGYTF. The CDR3 DNA reads as TGTGCCTGGAGCGAGATATATGGCTACACCTTC.

To note about this clonotype: The germline gene is not matched at one end of the junction; a read error may be the cause. The chain combines TRBV28 with TRBJ1-2; D ambiguous. The CDR3 extends over 12 amino acids. Germline assignment: CDR1 MDHEN and CDR2 SYDVKM. Here the CDR3 DNA reads TGTGCCAGCAGTTTAGGGATTTTTGGCTGCACCTTC. Translated, it gives CASSLGIFGCTF.

This chain joins TRBV6-5 and TRBJ1-2, with 7 bases that match TRBD1. The germline V gene has CDR1 MNHEY and CDR2 SVGAGI. Trimming removed 4 bases from V and 4 bases from J; junction bases left unmatched: 9. This CDR3 has 15 amino acids. DNA for the CDR3: TGTGCCAGCAGTTCCGCGGACAGGCCTTTCTATGGCTACACCTTC. Translating gives CASSSADRPFYGYTF.

This clonotype was counted only a few times. The junction shows a germline mismatch at one end, possibly a read error. CDR3 sequence (DNA): TGTGCCAGCAGTTTGAACAGAGTCACCGGGGAGCTGTCTTTT. Protein: CASSLNRVTGELSF. The chain joins TRBV12-3 or TRBV12-4 to TRBJ2-2, with D maybe TRBD2 (5 bases). The CDR3 has 14 amino acids.

This clonotype showed up many times. V usage is TRBV28 and J usage is TRBJ2-7, with D perhaps matching TRBD1 (6 bases). The CDR3 loop spans 14 amino acids. Trimming left V 2 bases short and J 5 bases short, with 13 bases between. CDR1 is MDHEN, CDR2 SYDVKM, per germline. CDR3 bases: TGTGCCAGCAGTTTAGGGCAGGGGATCGACGAGCAGTACTTC. It yields the protein CASSLGQGIDEQYF.

This clonotype was picked up a small number of times. This chain connects TRBV3-1 to TRBJ1-3, with D hard to call. This CDR3 has 12 residues. V gave up 1 base and J gave up 6 bases, with 4 bases separating them. Germline CDR1 LGHDT, CDR2 YNNKEL (reference sequence). CDR3 bases: TGTGCCAGCAGCCAAGTCGAAAACACCATATATTTT. It is translated as CASSQVENTIYF.

Remarks on this clonotype: This may be a read error, as it is one base from a much larger clone. The chain links TRBV19 to TRBJ2-5, with unresolved D. The germline CDR1 and CDR2 sequences are LNHDA and SQIVND (reference sequence). The CDR3 is 13 amino acids. The CDR3, as DNA: TGTACCAGTACGCAAACTCTTGGGGAGACCCAGTACTTC. Encoded protein: CTSTQTLGETQYF.

This chain links TRBV13 with TRBJ2-1; 8 nucleotides agree with TRBD1. Looked up from germline, CDR1 is PRHDT and CDR2 is FYEKMQ (reference sequence). This CDR3 is built from 16 residues. V shed 5 bases and J 4 bases; nucleotides not matched to a gene: 10. The chain's CDR3 is CASSIPRQGSYNEQFF. The CDR3 nucleotides are TGTGCCAGCAGCATACCCAGACAGGGGAGTTACAATGAGCAGTTCTTC. Using reference TRBV13 and TRBJ2-1 for the parts outside the CDR3, the full variable domain is AAGVIQSPRHLIKEKRETATLKCYPIPRHDTVYWYQQGPGQDPQFLISFYEKMQSDKGSIPDRFSAQQFSDYHSELNMSSLELGDSALYFCASSIPRQGSYNEQFFGPGTRLTVL.

This clonotype has just a few counts. The gene calls are TRBV7-3 and TRBJ2-7; TRBD1 matches 8 bases. CDR3 length: 13 amino acids. Germline loops: CDR1 SGHTA, CDR2 FQGTGA. The V and J ends lost 4 bases and 10 bases, in that order; junction bases with no gene match: 9. CDR3 nucleotides: TGTGCCAGCAGCTCCGAGACAGGGGACTCCCAGTACTTC. Translation gives CASSSETGDSQYF.

The CDR3 sequence: CASRGDSGANVLTF. The CDR3, as DNA: TGTGCCAGCAGAGGAGATTCTGGGGCCAACGTCCTGACTTTC. The rearrangement uses TRBV7-2 and TRBJ2-6; D unresolved. CDR1 is SGHTA and CDR2 is FQGNSA in the germline V gene. The CDR3 totals 14 residues. The ends were cut back, 6 bases at V and 1 base at J, with 7 bases in the middle.

The rearrangement uses TRBV9 and TRBJ1-5; D is possibly TRBD1 (6 bases). The CDR3 loop spans 16 amino acids. Germline CDR1 SGDLS, CDR2 YYNGEE. V lost 3 bases to trimming and J lost 4 bases, with 17 bases between them. CDR3 protein: CASSDSGTRGNQPQHF. CDR3 nucleotide sequence: TGTGCCAGCAGCGACTCCGGGACACGAGGAAATCAGCCCCAGCATTTT.

The rearrangement links TRBV5-5 to TRBJ1-3; D is ambiguous. The V end lost 0 bases, the J end lost 4 bases, and 2 bases lay between the germline ends. The V gene's germline CDR1 is SGHKS and CDR2 YYEKEE (reference sequence). The CDR3 is made up of 12 amino acids. The CDR3 region is CASSLEGNTIYF. In nucleotides, the CDR3 is TGTGCCAGCAGCTTGGAGGGAAACACCATATATTTT.

For this clonotype: A junction end diverges from the germline sequence, so it may reflect a read error. The chain recombines TRBV3-1 with TRBJ2-1, with D tentatively TRBD2 (7 bases). CDR1 is LGHDT, CDR2 YNNKEL, per germline (reference sequence). CDR3 size: 15 residues. This chain's CDR3 is CASSQDRGAYDEQFF. As DNA, the CDR3 is TGTGCCAGCAGCCAAGATCGGGGGGCCTACGATGAGCAGTTCTTC.

This clonotype was seen repeatedly, ten times or more. This rearrangement joins TRBV5-8 to TRBJ2-5; the match to TRBD1 covers 8 bases. The CDR3 totals 15 residues. CDR1 and CDR2 from the germline V gene are SGHTS and YDEGEE. With V trimmed by 5 bases and J by 7 bases, 13 bases remained unmatched. CDR3 loop: CASSWGTDRAGTQYF. In DNA form, the CDR3 reads TGTGCCAGCAGTTGGGGAACGGACAGGGCGGGGACCCAGTACTTC.